The rows below give T cell receptor beta chains drawn from one sample of a study of blood T cell repertoires in COVID-19. Data came from immunoSEQ multiplex PCR; TCRdb stores just in-frame clones and leaves some out. The sample has some 410,000 clones, approximately 90% seen once; the top ten hold 0.95% to 1%. Source material: PBMCs or T cells enriched from blood (not recorded which). These receptors were obtained from a woman in her 30s with acute COVID-19. Each CDR3 is given with its conserved first and last residue. The order of the fields is D gene, J gene, clone size, V gene, CDR3 protein, CDR3 DNA. The D gene is left open where the match is weak. Some rows have no size entry. The others give once, few or many, or a class for an expanded clone.

d_call: TRBD1; j_call: TRBJ1-1; clone_size: .; v_call: TRBV5-6; cdr3_aa: CASSLRQGGGAFF; cdr3_nt: TGTGCCAGCAGCTTAAGACAGGGGGGAGGAGCTTTCTTT
d_call: .; j_call: TRBJ1-1; clone_size: .; v_call: TRBV6-5; cdr3_aa: CASSVSSDTEAFF; cdr3_nt: TGTGCCAGCAGCGTCTCGTCGGACACTGAAGCTTTCTTT
d_call: .; j_call: TRBJ1-4; clone_size: .; v_call: TRBV5-8; cdr3_aa: CASSLGGGPYNEKLFF; cdr3_nt: TGTGCCAGCAGCTTGGGAGGGGGACCTTATAATGAAAAACTGTTTTTT
d_call: .; j_call: TRBJ1-4; clone_size: few; v_call: TRBV7-8; cdr3_aa: CASSSGPNKKLFF; cdr3_nt: TGTGCCAGCAGCTCAGGCCCGAACAAAAAACTGTTTTTT
d_call: TRBD1; j_call: TRBJ1-2; clone_size: .; v_call: TRBV19; cdr3_aa: CASTSRQGGYTF; cdr3_nt: TGTGCCAGTACCTCCCGACAGGGTGGCTACACCTTC
d_call: TRBD1; j_call: TRBJ1-1; clone_size: .; v_call: TRBV9; cdr3_aa: CASYQGQGDTEAFF; cdr3_nt: TGTGCCAGTTACCAGGGACAGGGGGACACTGAAGCTTTCTTT
d_call: TRBD2; j_call: TRBJ2-1; clone_size: .; v_call: TRBV5-1; cdr3_aa: CASSLNPVSSGGARGEQFF; cdr3_nt: TGCGCCAGCAGCTTGAACCCCGTAAGTAGCGGGGGGGCCAGGGGTGAGCAGTTCTTC
d_call: .; j_call: TRBJ1-1; clone_size: .; v_call: TRBV20-1; cdr3_aa: CSASPGQGDTEAFF; cdr3_nt: TGCAGTGCTAGTCCAGGTCAAGGCGACACTGAAGCTTTCTTT
d_call: TRBD2; j_call: TRBJ2-3; clone_size: .; v_call: TRBV5-6; cdr3_aa: CASSLPGAGEKDTQYF; cdr3_nt: TGTGCCAGCAGCCTCCCCGGAGCGGGGGAGAAAGATACGCAGTATTTT
d_call: .; j_call: TRBJ1-2; clone_size: .; v_call: TRBV24-1; cdr3_aa: CATSDPGQDYGYTF; cdr3_nt: TGTGCCACCAGTGATCCGGGACAAGACTATGGCTACACCTTC
d_call: .; j_call: TRBJ1-2; clone_size: once; v_call: TRBV20-1; cdr3_aa: CSASGTSGANGYTF; cdr3_nt: TGCAGTGCTAGTGGGACTTCAGGGGCGAATGGCTACACCTTC
d_call: .; j_call: TRBJ1-3; clone_size: .; v_call: TRBV19; cdr3_aa: CASAGRAENTIYF; cdr3_nt: TGTGCCAGCGCAGGCAGGGCGGAAAACACCATATATTTT
d_call: TRBD1; j_call: TRBJ2-2; clone_size: .; v_call: TRBV6-5; cdr3_aa: CAADRGAGELFF; cdr3_nt: TGTGCCGCAGACAGGGGCGCCGGGGAGCTGTTTTTT
d_call: .; j_call: TRBJ2-3; clone_size: .; v_call: TRBV3-1/TRBV3-2; cdr3_aa: CASSQRGAGRDTQYF; cdr3_nt: TGTGCCAGCAGCCAGCGTGGGGCGGGGAGGGATACGCAGTATTTT
d_call: TRBD2; j_call: TRBJ2-1; clone_size: .; v_call: TRBV3-1/TRBV3-2; cdr3_aa: CASSPRLSSSGGTYNEQFF; cdr3_nt: TGTGCCAGCAGCCCGCGGTTGAGCTCTAGCGGGGGTACCTACAATGAGCAGTTCTTC
d_call: .; j_call: TRBJ2-1; clone_size: .; v_call: TRBV4-1; cdr3_aa: CASSQARDEQFF; cdr3_nt: TGCGCCAGCAGCCAAGCCCGGGATGAGCAGTTCTTC
d_call: TRBD1; j_call: TRBJ1-5; clone_size: .; v_call: TRBV7-8; cdr3_aa: CASSSKRTGVGDQPQHF; cdr3_nt: TGTGCCAGCAGCTCAAAGAGAACAGGGGTTGGAGATCAGCCCCAGCATTTT
d_call: TRBD1; j_call: TRBJ1-6; clone_size: .; v_call: TRBV27; cdr3_aa: CASRTGQLNYNSPLHF; cdr3_nt: TGTGCCAGCAGAACGGGACAGCTCAATTATAATTCACCCCTCCACTTT
d_call: .; j_call: TRBJ2-2; clone_size: .; v_call: TRBV24-1; cdr3_aa: CATSDYGGTGELFF; cdr3_nt: TGTGCCACCAGTGATTACGGAGGGACCGGGGAGCTGTTTTTT
d_call: .; j_call: TRBJ1-5; clone_size: .; v_call: TRBV4-3; cdr3_aa: CASSQGAGGNQPQHF; cdr3_nt: TGCGCCAGCAGCCAAGGGGCGGGCGGCAATCAGCCCCAGCATTTT
d_call: .; j_call: TRBJ1-3; clone_size: .; v_call: TRBV2; cdr3_aa: CASSDRRSGGTLSSGNTIYF; cdr3_nt: TGTGCCAGCAGTGATAGAAGAAGTGGGGGGACGTTAAGCTCTGGAAACACCATATATTTT
d_call: TRBD2; j_call: TRBJ2-2; clone_size: .; v_call: TRBV13; cdr3_aa: CASSSTPAGATGELFF; cdr3_nt: TGTGCCAGCAGCTCTACCCCAGCGGGGGCGACCGGGGAGCTGTTTTTT
d_call: TRBD1; j_call: TRBJ2-2; clone_size: .; v_call: TRBV19; cdr3_aa: CASSLTGLNTGELFF; cdr3_nt: TGTGCCAGTAGCCTGACAGGGTTGAACACCGGGGAGCTGTTTTTT
d_call: TRBD2; j_call: TRBJ2-1; clone_size: .; v_call: TRBV7-9; cdr3_aa: CASRKGGGTNRNEQFF; cdr3_nt: TGTGCCAGCAGAAAGGGCGGGGGTACAAATCGGAACGAGCAGTTCTTC
d_call: .; j_call: TRBJ1-1; clone_size: .; v_call: TRBV9; cdr3_aa: CASSVAGVGDGTEAFF; cdr3_nt: TGTGCCAGCAGCGTAGCGGGGGTGGGGGACGGCACTGAAGCTTTCTTT
d_call: .; j_call: TRBJ1-5; clone_size: .; v_call: TRBV7-9; cdr3_aa: CASSRDKQPQHF; cdr3_nt: TGTGCCAGCAGCCGGGACAAGCAGCCCCAGCATTTT
d_call: TRBD1; j_call: TRBJ2-1; clone_size: .; v_call: TRBV15; cdr3_aa: CATRTGISNEQFF; cdr3_nt: TGTGCCACCCGGACAGGGATCTCAAATGAGCAGTTCTTC
d_call: .; j_call: TRBJ1-1; clone_size: .; v_call: TRBV6-5; cdr3_aa: CASSYFYGDEAFF; cdr3_nt: TGTGCCAGCAGTTACTTCTACGGGGATGAAGCTTTCTTT
d_call: TRBD1; j_call: TRBJ2-7; clone_size: .; v_call: TRBV6-5; cdr3_aa: CASGTGNPLWYEQYF; cdr3_nt: TGTGCCAGCGGGACAGGGAACCCCTTATGGTACGAGCAGTACTTC
d_call: .; j_call: TRBJ1-5; clone_size: .; v_call: TRBV27; cdr3_aa: CASSLAGDQPQHF; cdr3_nt: TGTGCCAGCAGTTTAGCAGGGGATCAGCCCCAGCATTTT
d_call: .; j_call: TRBJ2-1; clone_size: .; v_call: TRBV7-6; cdr3_aa: CASSEEEGPYNEQFF; cdr3_nt: TGTGCCAGCAGCGAGGAGGAGGGGCCGTACAATGAGCAGTTCTTC
d_call: .; j_call: TRBJ1-2; clone_size: once; v_call: TRBV19; cdr3_aa: CASSVAPGNFYGYTF; cdr3_nt: TGTGCCAGTAGTGTCGCCCCGGGAAATTTCTATGGCTACACCTTC
d_call: .; j_call: TRBJ1-3; clone_size: .; v_call: TRBV28; cdr3_aa: CASSLGGGNGNTIYF; cdr3_nt: TGTGCCAGCAGTCTAGGGGGAGGGAATGGAAACACCATATATTTT
d_call: TRBD2; j_call: TRBJ2-1; clone_size: .; v_call: TRBV7-3; cdr3_aa: CASSLTTLGTSGKQFF; cdr3_nt: TGTGCCAGCAGCTTAACCACCCTCGGGACTAGCGGGAAGCAGTTCTTC
d_call: .; j_call: TRBJ2-7; clone_size: .; v_call: TRBV20-1; cdr3_aa: CSASSRSSYEQYF; cdr3_nt: TGCAGTGCTAGTAGCAGGTCCTCCTACGAGCAGTACTTC
d_call: TRBD1; j_call: TRBJ1-6; clone_size: .; v_call: TRBV5-5; cdr3_aa: CASSFSGTEINSPLHF; cdr3_nt: TGTGCCAGCAGCTTTTCCGGGACAGAGATTAATTCACCCCTCCACTTT
d_call: TRBD1; j_call: TRBJ1-5; clone_size: .; v_call: TRBV19; cdr3_aa: CASSSTGGWDQPQHF; cdr3_nt: TGTGCCAGTAGTTCGACAGGGGGCTGGGATCAGCCCCAGCATTTT
d_call: .; j_call: TRBJ2-1; clone_size: .; v_call: TRBV10-3; cdr3_aa: CAILSQGPDNEQFF; cdr3_nt: TGTGCCATTCTCAGCCAGGGGCCCGACAATGAGCAGTTCTTC
d_call: TRBD2; j_call: TRBJ2-1; clone_size: once; v_call: TRBV7-9; cdr3_aa: CASSLKPREGYNEQFF; cdr3_nt: TGTGCCAGCAGCTTAAAACCCCGGGAGGGCTACAATGAGCAGTTCTTC
d_call: TRBD1; j_call: TRBJ2-7; clone_size: .; v_call: TRBV5-1; cdr3_aa: CASSHHQTGGQAYEQYF; cdr3_nt: TGCGCCAGCAGCCACCACCAGACAGGGGGCCAAGCCTACGAGCAGTACTTC
d_call: .; j_call: TRBJ1-1; clone_size: .; v_call: TRBV6-6; cdr3_aa: CASRLTGYSEAFF; cdr3_nt: TGTGCCAGCAGGTTGACAGGTTACAGTGAAGCTTTCTTT
d_call: .; j_call: TRBJ2-1; clone_size: .; v_call: TRBV9; cdr3_aa: CASGGLGGTYNEQFF; cdr3_nt: TGTGCCAGCGGTGGCCTTGGGGGGACCTACAATGAGCAGTTCTTC
d_call: .; j_call: TRBJ1-1; clone_size: .; v_call: TRBV7-9; cdr3_aa: CASSSLRRTDKASAFF; cdr3_nt: TGTGCCAGCAGCTCCCTGCGGAGGACAGATAAGGCATCAGCTTTCTTT
d_call: TRBD2; j_call: TRBJ2-3; clone_size: .; v_call: TRBV14; cdr3_aa: CASSQLAGSDTQYF; cdr3_nt: TGTGCCAGCAGCCAGCTAGCGGGGTCAGATACGCAGTATTTT
d_call: TRBD1; j_call: TRBJ2-7; clone_size: .; v_call: TRBV27; cdr3_aa: CASTRDRVSAEQYF; cdr3_nt: TGTGCCAGCACCCGGGACAGGGTATCGGCCGAGCAGTACTTC
d_call: .; j_call: TRBJ2-7; clone_size: .; v_call: TRBV27; cdr3_aa: CASRKLAGYAYEQYF; cdr3_nt: TGTGCCAGCAGGAAACTGGCGGGCTACGCCTACGAGCAGTACTTC
d_call: .; j_call: TRBJ2-1; clone_size: .; v_call: TRBV20-1; cdr3_aa: CSASGTGSYNEQFF; cdr3_nt: TGCAGTGCTAGTGGTACAGGGTCCTACAATGAGCAGTTCTTC
d_call: .; j_call: TRBJ1-6; clone_size: few; v_call: TRBV11-3; cdr3_aa: CASSLGQNNSPLHF; cdr3_nt: TGTGCCAGCAGCTTGGGGCAGAATAATTCACCCCTCCACTTT
d_call: .; j_call: TRBJ2-2; clone_size: once; v_call: TRBV2; cdr3_aa: CASRESAGELFF; cdr3_nt: TGTGCCAGCAGGGAATCTGCCGGGGAGCTGTTTTTT
d_call: .; j_call: TRBJ2-2; clone_size: .; v_call: TRBV5-1; cdr3_aa: CASTSSPGVNTGELFF; cdr3_nt: TGCGCCAGCACCTCAAGTCCGGGAGTGAACACCGGGGAGCTGTTTTTT
d_call: .; j_call: TRBJ1-1; clone_size: .; v_call: TRBV5-6; cdr3_aa: CASSSETGRAYGNTEAFF; cdr3_nt: TGTGCCAGCAGCTCCGAGACAGGACGGGCGTATGGGAACACTGAAGCTTTCTTT